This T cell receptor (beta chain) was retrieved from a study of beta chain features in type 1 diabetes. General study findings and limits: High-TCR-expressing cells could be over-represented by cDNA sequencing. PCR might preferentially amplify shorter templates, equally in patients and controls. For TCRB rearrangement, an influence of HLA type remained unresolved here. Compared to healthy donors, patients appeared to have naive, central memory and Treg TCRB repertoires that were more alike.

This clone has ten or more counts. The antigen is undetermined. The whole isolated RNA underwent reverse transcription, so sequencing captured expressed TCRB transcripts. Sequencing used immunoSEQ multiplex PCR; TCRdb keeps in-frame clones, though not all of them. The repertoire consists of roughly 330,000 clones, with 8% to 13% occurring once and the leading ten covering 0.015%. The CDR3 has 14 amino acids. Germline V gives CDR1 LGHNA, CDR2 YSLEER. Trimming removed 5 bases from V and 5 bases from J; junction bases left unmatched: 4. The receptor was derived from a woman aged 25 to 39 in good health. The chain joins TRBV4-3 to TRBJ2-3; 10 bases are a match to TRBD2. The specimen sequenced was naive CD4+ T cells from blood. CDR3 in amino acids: CASSKGTSEDTQYF. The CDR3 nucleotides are TGCGCCAGCAGCAAAGGGACTAGCGAAGATACGCAGTATTTT.